Below, 23 T cell receptor beta chains from the same sample are listed, as sequenced in a study of T-cell memory formation after mild COVID-19. Via MiXCR, TCRdb re-called the 5' RACE reads, giving one row per CDR3 protein. This table has 110,000 to 150,000 distinct CDR3 sequences, 11% to 15% appearing once. The material sequenced was PBMCs or a T cell subset sorted from them (not recorded which). The receptors derive from an adult woman who had mild COVID-19 (a few samples of this study predate the infection). Cell type and time point are not known.

The CDR3 spells CASSYRQGENQPQHF. In DNA, the CDR3 is TGTGCCAGCAGTTACCGACAGGGGGAAAATCAGCCCCAGCATTTT. The chain has TRBV6-2 or TRBV6-3 and TRBJ1-5; 9 bases fit TRBD1. V lost 2 bases and J lost 4; bases outside the gene matches: 3. From germline, CDR1 is MNHEY and CDR2 SVGEGT. The CDR3 extends over 15 amino acids.

The J gene is TRBJ2-3, the V gene TRBV4-1; D is tentatively TRBD1 or TRBD2 (5 bases each). The CDR3 runs to 18 residues. The V end was cut by 3 bases, the J end by 0 bases, with 19 bases between. CDR1 is MGHRA, CDR2 YSYEKL, per germline. CDR3 bases: TGCGCCAGCAGCCAGACCCCCAGTGGGACGGAAAGCACAGATACGCAGTATTTT. This gives the protein CASSQTPSGTESTDTQYF.

V gene TRBV4-2 combines with J gene TRBJ2-1; the match to TRBD2 covers 7 bases. The germline gives CDR1 LGHNA, CDR2 YNFKEQ. The CDR3 totals 16 residues. V lost 0 bases to trimming and J lost 4 bases; unmatched junction nucleotides: 6. CDR3: CASSQDTGGMYNEQFF. As DNA, the CDR3 is TGTGCCAGCAGCCAAGATACGGGAGGTATGTACAATGAGCAGTTCTTC.

The chain carries TRBV5-6 and TRBJ1-1, with a tentative D call TRBD1 (5 bases). CDR3 length: 14 amino acids. V lost 5 bases, J lost 1 base, and 12 bases lay in between. Germline-derived CDR1 and CDR2 are SGHDT and YYEEEE. The CDR3 is CASRGRGENTEAFF. The CDR3 DNA sequence: TGTGCCAGCAGAGGCCGGGGGGAGAACACTGAAGCTTTCTTT.

The chain links TRBV5-6 to TRBJ2-4; 7 bases align to TRBD1. The germline CDR1 and CDR2 sequences are SGHDT and YYEEEE. CDR3 length: 16 residues. With 3 bases clipped from V and 3 bases from J, the junction kept 9 bases outside the gene matches. The chain's CDR3 is CASSYGTDLVKNIQYF. The CDR3 region has the DNA TGTGCCAGCAGCTATGGGACAGATCTAGTCAAAAACATTCAGTACTTC.

The CDR3 region is CASSKVVAENTEAFF. Here the CDR3 DNA reads TGTGCCAGCAGCAAAGTGGTCGCAGAAAACACTGAAGCTTTCTTT. The chain has TRBV21-1 and TRBJ1-1. TRBV21-1 is shown as a pseudogene. The CDR3 runs 15 residues.

The chain combines TRBV6-5 with TRBJ2-5; the D call may be TRBD1 or TRBD2 (6 bases each). V was cut by 0 bases and J by 4 bases, with 12 bases left in between. Germline V lookup: CDR1 MNHEY, CDR2 SVGAGI. The CDR3 has 15 amino acids. The CDR3 nucleotides read TGTGCCAGCAGTTACTCATCGGGGGCTGGAGAGACCCAGTACTTC. Its protein is CASSYSSGAGETQYF.

This clonotype showed up just a few times. V gene TRBV9 combines with J gene TRBJ2-1, with 11 positions matching TRBD1. This CDR3 is built from 16 residues. Trimming at V came to 0 bases and at J to 5 bases, leaving 4 bases not matched to a gene. Germline loops: CDR1 SGDLS, CDR2 YYNGEE. The chain's CDR3 is CASSVAGTGGNNEQFF. CDR3 sequence (DNA): TGTGCCAGCAGCGTAGCGGGGACAGGGGGTAACAATGAGCAGTTCTTC.

There are a few counts of this clonotype. A read error may produce the germline difference seen at one junction end. The chain recombines TRBV20-1 with TRBJ2-3; unclear D gene. The CDR3 is 12 residues long. Germline loops: CDR1 DFQATT, CDR2 SNEGSKA (reference sequence). The CDR3 region has the DNA TGCAGTGCTCCCCAGATATCAGATAAGCAGTATTTT. It yields the protein CSAPQISDKQYF.

The CDR3 reads CSVGGLEAGGDEQFF. The CDR3 DNA reads TGCAGCGTTGGGGGCCTTGAAGCGGGAGGGGATGAGCAGTTCTTC. This chain uses TRBV29-1 with TRBJ2-1; 10 bases align to TRBD2. This CDR3 comprises 15 residues. CDR1 and CDR2 (germline): SQVTM, ANQGSEA. V gave up 4 bases and J gave up 8 bases; unmatched junction bases: 11.

This clonotype was found a few times. The rearrangement uses TRBV7-9 and TRBJ2-7; 7 bases fit TRBD2. Germline loops: CDR1 SEHNR, CDR2 FQNEAQ (reference sequence). J lost 1 base, V lost 7 bases, and 4 bases had no gene match. CDR3 length: 13 residues. CDR3 sequence: CASTPGGSYEQYF. CDR3 DNA: TGTGCCAGCACCCCGGGAGGATCCTACGAGCAGTACTTC.

The V gene is TRBV12-3 or TRBV12-4, the J gene TRBJ1-1; D not resolved. The V end was cut by 5 bases, the J end by 3 bases, with 16 bases between. This CDR3 spans 15 amino acids. Here the CDR3 DNA reads TGTGCCAGCAGTCCTAACAGAGAAATACACACTGAAGCTTTCTTT. Translation gives CASSPNREIHTEAFF.

The rearrangement joins TRBV7-8 to TRBJ1-1; D is unclear. Germline V gene sequence: CDR1 SGHVS, CDR2 FQNEAQ. Trimming shortened V by 1 base and J by 0 bases, and 15 bases separated the two germline ends. The CDR3 length is 17 residues. The CDR3 DNA follows: TGTGCCAGCAGCTTAGGCAGGTTGGCCCTCATGAACACTGAAGCTTTCTTT. It is translated as CASSLGRLALMNTEAFF.

This clonotype was found a few times. This chain joins TRBV7-6 and TRBJ2-3, with D perhaps matching TRBD2 (6 bases). The CDR3 extends over 15 amino acids. The V end lost 3 bases, the J end lost 6 bases, and 16 bases lay between the germline ends. Per germline, CDR1 SGHVS and CDR2 FNYEAQ. The CDR3 nucleotides read TGTGCCAGCAGCTTGGAGGGGACGGGGAGGGATACGCAGTATTTT. Protein: CASSLEGTGRDTQYF.

This clonotype was seen more than once but under ten times. A read error may be the cause here, since a much bigger clone is one base away. This chain links TRBV7-6 with TRBJ2-7; D is perhaps TRBD1 (6 bases). V lost 5 bases, J lost 6 bases, and 14 bases lay in between. Per the germline V gene, CDR1 is SGHVS and CDR2 is FNYEAQ. The CDR3 is 13 amino acids. CDR3 coding DNA: TGTGCCAGCAGCCAGGGGACATGGGGCGAGCAGTACTTC. This encodes CASSQGTWGEQYF.

This clonotype was seen a few times. CDR3 protein: CASTPEVGNEQFF. DNA of the CDR3: TGTGCCAGCACCCCTGAGGTGGGGAATGAGCAGTTCTTC. The chain uses TRBV7-6 and TRBJ2-1, with no clear D. Germline-derived CDR1 and CDR2 are SGHVS and FNYEAQ. V lost 7 bases and J lost 7, with 14 bases in between. The CDR3 consists of 13 residues.

V usage is TRBV29-1 and J usage is TRBJ1-1; the match to TRBD1 covers 10 bases. V shed 1 base, J shed 4 bases, and the junction held 18 bases outside the gene matches. The CDR3 runs 19 residues. Per germline, CDR1 SQVTM and CDR2 ANQGSEA. The CDR3 region is CSVEARAPGTGVIGTEAFF. The CDR3 DNA sequence: TGCAGCGTTGAAGCCCGTGCACCCGGGACAGGGGTTATTGGCACTGAAGCTTTCTTT.

The J gene is TRBJ2-1, the V gene TRBV10-3; D uncertain. Trimming shortened V by 10 bases and J by 5 bases, and 6 bases separated the two germline ends. Germline-derived CDR1 and CDR2 are ENHRY and SYGVKD. The CDR3 has 10 amino acids. This CDR3 is CATGNNEQFF. CDR3 coding DNA: TGTGCCACCGGAAACAATGAGCAGTTCTTC.

The gene calls are TRBV3-1 and TRBJ2-1; 7 bases match TRBD2. V was pared by 4 bases and J by 2 bases, with 8 bases of the junction left unmatched. In germline, CDR1 is LGHDT, CDR2 YNNKEL (reference sequence). The CDR3 covers 16 residues. CDR3 coding DNA: TGTGCCAGCAGCCCCTCGGGGGAGGGTCCCTACAATGAGCAGTTCTTC. It yields the protein CASSPSGEGPYNEQFF.

The V call is TRBV7-9, the J call TRBJ1-5; D gene ambiguous. CDR1 is SEHNR, CDR2 FQNEAQ, per germline (reference sequence). The length of the CDR3 is 17 residues. Trimming removed 0 bases at V and 0 bases at J, with 12 bases between. The CDR3 loop is CASSLAIGTYSNQPQHF. Here the CDR3 DNA reads TGTGCCAGCAGCTTAGCGATAGGAACTTATAGCAATCAGCCCCAGCATTTT.

There are a few counts of this clonotype. V and J are TRBV11-2 and TRBJ2-7, with D unclear. The V end lost 4 bases, the J end lost 7 bases, and 11 bases lay between the germline ends. Germline CDR1 is SGHAT and CDR2 is FQNNGV. The CDR3 sequence is 12 residues long. CDR3 sequence: CASSSDSWEQYF. The CDR3 DNA sequence: TGTGCCAGCAGCTCCGATAGTTGGGAGCAGTACTTC.

The V call is TRBV4-1, the J call TRBJ1-5; 10 bases are shared with TRBD1. Germline CDR1 is MGHRA and CDR2 is YSYEKL. The V and J ends lost 3 bases and 5 bases, in that order; junction bases with no gene match: 4. This CDR3 spans 15 amino acids. CDR3 amino acids: CASSQGQGFDQPQHF. The CDR3 DNA sequence: TGCGCCAGCAGCCAGGGACAGGGGTTTGATCAGCCCCAGCATTTT.

Only a few counts were recorded for this clonotype. The chain combines TRBV20-1 with TRBJ2-3, with TRBD1 as a possible D gene (6 bases). Germline V CDR1 and CDR2: DFQATT, SNEGSKA (reference sequence). V lost 3 bases to trimming and J lost 7 bases, with 20 bases between them. CDR3 length: 15 amino acids. The CDR3 bases are TGCAGTGCTAGCATCAGCCAGGGGTCCAGGCATACGCAGTATTTT. Amino acid sequence: CSASISQGSRHTQYF.